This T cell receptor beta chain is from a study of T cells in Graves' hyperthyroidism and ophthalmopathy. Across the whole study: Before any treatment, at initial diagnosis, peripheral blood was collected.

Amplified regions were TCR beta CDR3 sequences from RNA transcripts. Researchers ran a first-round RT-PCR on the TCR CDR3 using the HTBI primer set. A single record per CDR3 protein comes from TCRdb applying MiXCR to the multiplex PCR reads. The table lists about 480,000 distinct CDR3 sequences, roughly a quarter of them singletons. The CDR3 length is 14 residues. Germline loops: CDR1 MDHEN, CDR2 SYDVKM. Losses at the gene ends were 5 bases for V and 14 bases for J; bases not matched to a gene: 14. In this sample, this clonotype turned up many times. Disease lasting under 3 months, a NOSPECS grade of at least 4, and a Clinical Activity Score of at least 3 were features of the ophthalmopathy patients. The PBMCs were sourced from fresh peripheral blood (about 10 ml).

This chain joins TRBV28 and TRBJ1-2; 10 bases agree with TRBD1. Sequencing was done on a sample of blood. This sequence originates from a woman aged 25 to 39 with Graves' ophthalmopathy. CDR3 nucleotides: TGTGCCAGCAGTCAGCCGGGACAGGGGATGCAATGGACCTTC. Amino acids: CASSQPGQGMQWTF.